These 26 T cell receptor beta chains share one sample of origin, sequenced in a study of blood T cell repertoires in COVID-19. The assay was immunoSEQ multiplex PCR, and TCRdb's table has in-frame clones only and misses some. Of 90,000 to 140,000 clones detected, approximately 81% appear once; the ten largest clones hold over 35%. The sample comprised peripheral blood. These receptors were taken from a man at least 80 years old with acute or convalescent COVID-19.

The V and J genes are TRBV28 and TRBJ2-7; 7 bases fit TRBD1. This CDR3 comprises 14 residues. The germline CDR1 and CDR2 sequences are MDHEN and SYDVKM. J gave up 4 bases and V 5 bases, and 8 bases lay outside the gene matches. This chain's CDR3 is CASSHADRRYEQYF. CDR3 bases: TGTGCCAGCAGTCACGCGGACAGGCGGTACGAGCAGTACTTC.

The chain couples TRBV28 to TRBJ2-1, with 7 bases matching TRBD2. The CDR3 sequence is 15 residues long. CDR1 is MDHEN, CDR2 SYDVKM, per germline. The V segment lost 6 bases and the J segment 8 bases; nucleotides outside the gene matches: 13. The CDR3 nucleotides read TGTGCCAGCAGCCCCGGACTAGAGGGTTTTCATGAGCAGTTCTTC. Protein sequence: CASSPGLEGFHEQFF.

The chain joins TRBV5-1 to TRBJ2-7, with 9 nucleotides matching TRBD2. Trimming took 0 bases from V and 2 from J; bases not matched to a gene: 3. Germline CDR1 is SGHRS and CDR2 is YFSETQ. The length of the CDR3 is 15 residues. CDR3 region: CASSLGASGAYEQYF. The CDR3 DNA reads TGCGCCAGCAGCTTGGGGGCTAGCGGGGCCTACGAGCAGTACTTC.

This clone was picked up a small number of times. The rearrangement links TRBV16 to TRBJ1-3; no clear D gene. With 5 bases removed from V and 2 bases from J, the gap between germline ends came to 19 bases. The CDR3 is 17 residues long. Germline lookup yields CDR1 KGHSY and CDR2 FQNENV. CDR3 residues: CASSTLSQAQTGNTIYF. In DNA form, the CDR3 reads TGTGCCAGCAGCACCCTGTCCCAGGCACAAACTGGAAACACCATATATTTT.

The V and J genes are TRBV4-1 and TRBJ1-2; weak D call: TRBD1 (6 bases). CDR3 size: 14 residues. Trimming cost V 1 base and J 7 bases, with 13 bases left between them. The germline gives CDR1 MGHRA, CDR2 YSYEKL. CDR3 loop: CASSQGMGGPGYTF. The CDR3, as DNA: TGCGCCAGCAGCCAAGGAATGGGGGGGCCTGGCTACACCTTC.

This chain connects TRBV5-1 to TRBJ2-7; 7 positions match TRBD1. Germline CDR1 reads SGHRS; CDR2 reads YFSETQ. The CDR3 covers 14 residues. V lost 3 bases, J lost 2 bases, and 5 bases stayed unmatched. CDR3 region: CASSSGTVAYEQYF. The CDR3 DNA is TGCGCCAGCAGCTCCGGGACAGTCGCCTACGAGCAGTACTTC.

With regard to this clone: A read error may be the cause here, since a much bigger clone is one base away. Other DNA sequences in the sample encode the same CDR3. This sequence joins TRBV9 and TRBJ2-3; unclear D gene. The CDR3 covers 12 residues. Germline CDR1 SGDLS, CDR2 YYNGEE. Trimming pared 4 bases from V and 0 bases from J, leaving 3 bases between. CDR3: CASSPSTDTQYF. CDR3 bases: TGTGCCAGCAGCCCGAGCACAGATACGCAGTATTTT.

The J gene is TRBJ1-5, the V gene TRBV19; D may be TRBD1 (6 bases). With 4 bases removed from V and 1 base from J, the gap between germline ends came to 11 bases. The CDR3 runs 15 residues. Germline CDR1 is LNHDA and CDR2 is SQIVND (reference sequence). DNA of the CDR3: TGTGCCAGTAGTACAGGGGAGTCCAGCAATCAGCCCCAGCATTTT. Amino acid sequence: CASSTGESSNQPQHF. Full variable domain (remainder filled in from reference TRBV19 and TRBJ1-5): DGGITQSPKYLFRKEGQNVTLSCEQNLNHDAMYWYRQDPGQGLRLIYYSQIVNDFQKGDIAEGYSVSREKKESFPLTVTSAQKNPTAFYLCASSTGESSNQPQHFGDGTRLSIL.

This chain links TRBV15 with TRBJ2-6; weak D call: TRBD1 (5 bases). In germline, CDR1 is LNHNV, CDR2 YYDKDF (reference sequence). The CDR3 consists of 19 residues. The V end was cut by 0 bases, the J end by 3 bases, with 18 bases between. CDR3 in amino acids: CATSRDGGREGYGANVLTF. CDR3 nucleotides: TGTGCCACCAGCAGAGATGGCGGCAGGGAAGGATATGGGGCCAACGTCCTGACTTTC.

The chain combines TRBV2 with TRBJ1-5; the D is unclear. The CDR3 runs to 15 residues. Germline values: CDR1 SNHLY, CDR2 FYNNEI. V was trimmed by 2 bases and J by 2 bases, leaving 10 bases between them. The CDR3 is CASSETQVGNQPQHF. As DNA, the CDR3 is TGTGCCAGCAGTGAAACCCAGGTCGGCAATCAGCCCCAGCATTTT.

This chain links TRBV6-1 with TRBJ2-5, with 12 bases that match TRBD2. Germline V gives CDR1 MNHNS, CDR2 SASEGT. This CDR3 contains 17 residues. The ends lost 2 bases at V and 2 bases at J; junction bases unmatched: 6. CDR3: CASSESRLAGAQETQYF. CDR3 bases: TGTGCCAGCAGTGAATCCCGACTAGCGGGGGCACAAGAGACCCAGTACTTC.

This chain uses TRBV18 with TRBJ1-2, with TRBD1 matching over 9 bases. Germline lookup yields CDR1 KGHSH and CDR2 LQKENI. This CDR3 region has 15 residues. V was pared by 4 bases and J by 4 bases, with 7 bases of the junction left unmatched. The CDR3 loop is CASSLGQGSGYGYTF. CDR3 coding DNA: TGTGCCAGCTCACTAGGACAGGGGAGCGGCTATGGCTACACCTTC. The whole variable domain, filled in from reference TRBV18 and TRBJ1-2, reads NAGVMQNPRHLVRRRGQEARLRCSPMKGHSHVYWYRQLPEEGLKFMVYLQKENIIDESGMPKERFSAEFPKEGPSILRIQQVVRGDSAAYFCASSLGQGSGYGYTFGSGTRLTVV.

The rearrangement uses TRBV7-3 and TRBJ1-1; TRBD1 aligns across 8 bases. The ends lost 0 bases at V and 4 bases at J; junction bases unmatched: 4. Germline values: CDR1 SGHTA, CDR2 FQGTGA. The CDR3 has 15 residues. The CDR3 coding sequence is TGTGCCAGCAGCTTAACGGGACAGGTAATCACTGAAGCTTTCTTT. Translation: CASSLTGQVITEAFF.

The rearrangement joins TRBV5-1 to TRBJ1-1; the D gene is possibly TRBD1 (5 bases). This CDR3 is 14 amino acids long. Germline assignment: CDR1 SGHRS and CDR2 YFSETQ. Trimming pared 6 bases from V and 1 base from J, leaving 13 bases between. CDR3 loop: CASTLGASNTEAFF. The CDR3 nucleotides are TGCGCCAGCACCTTAGGGGCTTCGAACACTGAAGCTTTCTTT.

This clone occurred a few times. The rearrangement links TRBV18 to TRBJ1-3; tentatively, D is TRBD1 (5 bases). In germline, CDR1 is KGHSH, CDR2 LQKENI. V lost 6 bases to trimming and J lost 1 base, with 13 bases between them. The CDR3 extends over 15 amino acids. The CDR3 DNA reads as TGTGCCAGCTCCCCCGACAGCCTGTCTGGAAACACCATATATTTT. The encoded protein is CASSPDSLSGNTIYF.

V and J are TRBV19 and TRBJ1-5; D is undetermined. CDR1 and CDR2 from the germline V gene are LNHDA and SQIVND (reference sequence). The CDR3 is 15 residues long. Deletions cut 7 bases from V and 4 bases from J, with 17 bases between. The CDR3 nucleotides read TGTGCCAGTACCCAATGGGAGGGTCGTAATCAGCCCCAGCATTTT. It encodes CASTQWEGRNQPQHF. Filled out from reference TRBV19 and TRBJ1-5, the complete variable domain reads DGGITQSPKYLFRKEGQNVTLSCEQNLNHDAMYWYRQDPGQGLRLIYYSQIVNDFQKGDIAEGYSVSREKKESFPLTVTSAQKNPTAFYLCASTQWEGRNQPQHFGDGTRLSIL.

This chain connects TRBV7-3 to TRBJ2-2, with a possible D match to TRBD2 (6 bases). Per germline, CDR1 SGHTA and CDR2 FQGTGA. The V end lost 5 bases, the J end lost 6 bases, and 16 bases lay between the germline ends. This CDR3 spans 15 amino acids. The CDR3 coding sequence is TGTGCCAGCAGCCCCGGGACTCCGAATGCCGGGGAGCTGTTTTTT. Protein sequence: CASSPGTPNAGELFF.

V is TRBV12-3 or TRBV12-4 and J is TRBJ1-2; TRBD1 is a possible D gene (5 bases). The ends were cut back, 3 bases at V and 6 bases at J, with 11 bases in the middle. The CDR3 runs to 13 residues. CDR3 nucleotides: TGTGCCAGCAGTTTCCCAGGGTGGGATGGCTACACCTTC. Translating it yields CASSFPGWDGYTF.

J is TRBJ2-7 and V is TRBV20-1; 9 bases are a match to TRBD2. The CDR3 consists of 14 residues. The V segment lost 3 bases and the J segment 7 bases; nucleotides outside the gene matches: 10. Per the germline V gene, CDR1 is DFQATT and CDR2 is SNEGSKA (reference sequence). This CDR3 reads CSASMAGGLREQYF. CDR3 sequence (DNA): TGCAGTGCTAGTATGGCGGGAGGGCTGCGGGAGCAGTACTTC.

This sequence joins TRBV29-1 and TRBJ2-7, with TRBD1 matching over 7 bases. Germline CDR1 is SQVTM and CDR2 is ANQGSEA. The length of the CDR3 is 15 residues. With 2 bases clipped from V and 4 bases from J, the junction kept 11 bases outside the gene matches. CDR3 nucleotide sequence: TGCAGCGTTGAAAGGGGTCGAGGGGGCGGATACGAGCAGTACTTC. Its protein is CSVERGRGGGYEQYF.

The CDR3 DNA reads TGCAGCGCTCGTCCGGGCACAGATACGCAGTATTTT. Translating gives CSARPGTDTQYF. The chain uses TRBV29-1 and TRBJ2-3; D unclear. The CDR3 is made up of 12 amino acids. Trimming stripped 7 bases from V and 1 base from J, with 9 bases between. Germline V lookup: CDR1 SQVTM, CDR2 ANQGSEA.

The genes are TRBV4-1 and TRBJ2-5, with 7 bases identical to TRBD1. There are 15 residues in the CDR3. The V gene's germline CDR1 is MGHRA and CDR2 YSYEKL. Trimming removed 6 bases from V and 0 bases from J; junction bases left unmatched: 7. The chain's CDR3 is CASRHTGVYQETQYF. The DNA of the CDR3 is TGCGCCAGCAGGCATACAGGGGTCTACCAAGAGACCCAGTACTTC.

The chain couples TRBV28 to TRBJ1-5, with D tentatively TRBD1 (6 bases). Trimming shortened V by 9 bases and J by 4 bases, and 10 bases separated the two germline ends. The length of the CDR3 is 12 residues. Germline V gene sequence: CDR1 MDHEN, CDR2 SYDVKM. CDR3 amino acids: CASEQGNQPQHF. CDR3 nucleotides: TGTGCCAGTGAACAGGGTAATCAGCCCCAGCATTTT.

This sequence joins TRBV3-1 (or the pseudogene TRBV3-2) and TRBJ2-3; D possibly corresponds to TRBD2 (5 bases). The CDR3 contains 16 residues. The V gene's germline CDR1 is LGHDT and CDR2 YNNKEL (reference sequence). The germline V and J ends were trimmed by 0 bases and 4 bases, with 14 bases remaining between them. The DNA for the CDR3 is TGTGCCAGCAGCCAAGAGGGATCGGCGAGGGCAGATACGCAGTATTTT. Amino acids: CASSQEGSARADTQYF.

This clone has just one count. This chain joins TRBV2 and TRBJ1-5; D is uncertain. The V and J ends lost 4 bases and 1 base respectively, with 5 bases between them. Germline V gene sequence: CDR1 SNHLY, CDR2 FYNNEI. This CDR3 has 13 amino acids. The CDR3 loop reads CASSVQSNQPQHF. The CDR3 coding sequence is TGTGCCAGCAGTGTACAGAGCAATCAGCCCCAGCATTTT.

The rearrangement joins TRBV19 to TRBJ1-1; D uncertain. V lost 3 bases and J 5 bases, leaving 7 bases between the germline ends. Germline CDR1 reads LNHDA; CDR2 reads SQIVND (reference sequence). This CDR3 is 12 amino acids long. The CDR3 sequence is CASSMVQTEAFF. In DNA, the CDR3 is TGTGCCAGTAGTATGGTACAGACTGAAGCTTTCTTT.